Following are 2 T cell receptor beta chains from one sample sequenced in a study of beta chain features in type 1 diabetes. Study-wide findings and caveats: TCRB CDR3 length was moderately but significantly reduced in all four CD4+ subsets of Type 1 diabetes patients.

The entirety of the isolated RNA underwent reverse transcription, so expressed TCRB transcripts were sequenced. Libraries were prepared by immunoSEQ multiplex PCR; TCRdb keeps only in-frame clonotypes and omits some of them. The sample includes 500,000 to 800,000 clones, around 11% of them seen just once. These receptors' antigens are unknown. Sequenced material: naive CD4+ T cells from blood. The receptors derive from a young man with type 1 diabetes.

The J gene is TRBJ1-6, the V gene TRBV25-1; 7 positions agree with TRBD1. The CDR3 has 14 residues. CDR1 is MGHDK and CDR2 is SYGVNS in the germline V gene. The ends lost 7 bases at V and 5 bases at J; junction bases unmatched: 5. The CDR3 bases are TGTGCCAGCATTGGGACAGCTGATAATTCACCCCTCCACTTT. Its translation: CASIGTADNSPLHF. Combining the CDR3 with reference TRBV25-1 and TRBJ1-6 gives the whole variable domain EADIYQTPRYLVIGTGKKITLECSQTMGHDKMYWYQQDPGMELHLIHYSYGVNSTEKGDLSSESTVSRIRTEHFPLTLESARPSHTSQYLCASIGTADNSPLHFGNGTRLTVT.

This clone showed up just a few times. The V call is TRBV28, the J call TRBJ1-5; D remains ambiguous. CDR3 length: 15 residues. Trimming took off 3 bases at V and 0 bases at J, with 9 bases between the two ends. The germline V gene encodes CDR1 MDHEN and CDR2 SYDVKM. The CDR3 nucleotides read TGTGCCAGCAGTTTGTTACAGAATAGCAATCAGCCCCAGCATTTT. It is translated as CASSLLQNSNQPQHF.